Sequencing of this TCR beta chain was carried out in a study of shared clonotypes between healthy human individuals. When samples were unsorted, roughly 81 million PBMCs were used for genomic DNA. Deep was the level at which the assay was run. Only in-frame clones appear in the TCRdb table, and some are missing; sequencing was by immunoSEQ multiplex PCR. The data show about 490,000 clones, about 82% seen once. The clonotype was recovered from a woman in her forties in good health. Some clones in this sample may be carry-over from other donors' samples. Sample: PBMCs.

The CDR3 DNA sequence: TGTGCCAGCAGTGAACCAGGGGGGATGAACACTGAAGCTTTCTTT. Translation: CASSEPGGMNTEAFF. The V and J genes are TRBV6-1 and TRBJ1-1; 7 bases agree with TRBD1. Germline values: CDR1 MNHNS, CDR2 SASEGT. This CDR3 comprises 15 residues. V was clipped by 2 bases and J by 0 bases; unmatched bases: 3.